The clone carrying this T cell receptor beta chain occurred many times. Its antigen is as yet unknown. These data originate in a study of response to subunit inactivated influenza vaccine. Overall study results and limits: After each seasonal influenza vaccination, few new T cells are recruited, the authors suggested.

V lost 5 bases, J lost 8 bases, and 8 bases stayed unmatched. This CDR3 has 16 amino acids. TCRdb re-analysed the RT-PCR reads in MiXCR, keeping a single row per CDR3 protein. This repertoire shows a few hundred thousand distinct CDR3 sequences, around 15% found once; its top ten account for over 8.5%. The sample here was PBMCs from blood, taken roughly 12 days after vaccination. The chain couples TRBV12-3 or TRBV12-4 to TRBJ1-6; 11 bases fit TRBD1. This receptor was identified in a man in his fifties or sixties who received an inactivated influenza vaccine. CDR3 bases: TGTGCCAGCAGTCCCGGGACAGGGGGAAATCATTCACCCCTCCACTTT. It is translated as CASSPGTGGNHSPLHF.